This entry features one TCR beta chain sequence. The antigen remains unidentified. The sample is drawn from a study of T cell repertoires and HLA-DP antigens. Study overall: DNA input averaged roughly 200 ng in sorted CD137+CD4+ and around 1.2 ug in pre-culture CD4+.

Profiled with immunoSEQ multiplex PCR; TCRdb holds only in-frame clones, not every one. The sample lists 75,000 to 90,000 clones; roughly nine tenths were seen once. General study points: Average cumulative frequency of previously undetected clones was 35% to 40% against one allele and roughly 49% against the other. Naive and memory CD4+ repertoires were not analysed separately.

The clonotype originates from a man in his fifties in good health and CMV-seronegative. The sample consisted of CD4+ T cells from PBMCs.

CDR3 in DNA: TGTGCCAGCAGCTTGGGGGGCTCCGGCAATCAGCCCCAGCATTTT. Translation: CASSLGGSGNQPQHF. The V call is TRBV7-2, the J call TRBJ1-5; TRBD1 might be the D (6 bases). Trimming pared 3 bases from V and 2 bases from J, leaving 11 bases between. This CDR3 contains 15 residues. CDR1 and CDR2 from the germline V gene are SGHTA and FQGNSA.